This entry lists 11 T cell receptor beta chains sequenced from one sample in a study of T cells in narcolepsy. TCRdb's table, derived via immunoSEQ multiplex PCR, lists solely in-frame clones and lacks some. The sample records fewer than 40,000 clones, roughly 86% being singletons. Sequenced: memory (CD45RA-) CD4+ T cells from blood. Receptor source: a human donor in good health.

The J gene is TRBJ2-6, the V gene TRBV27, with D perhaps TRBD1 (5 bases). CDR1 is MNHEY, CDR2 SMNVEV, per germline (reference sequence). Trimming left V 5 bases short and J 0 bases short, with 23 bases between. The CDR3 totals 20 residues. CDR3 amino acids: CASSIDSRQLFFSGANVLTF. The CDR3 bases are TGTGCCAGCAGTATAGACAGCCGCCAGCTCTTTTTCTCTGGGGCCAACGTCCTGACTTTC.

This clone occurred a few times. J is TRBJ1-4 and V is TRBV21-1. TRBV21-1 is described as a pseudogene. This CDR3 has 9 amino acids. CDR3 amino acids: CASRKKLFF. CDR3 sequence (DNA): TGTGCCAGCAGAAAAAAACTGTTTTTT.

V gene TRBV10-3 combines with J gene TRBJ1-1, with 9 positions matching TRBD1. V lost 3 bases, J lost 1 base, and 3 bases stayed unmatched. This CDR3 region has 15 residues. The germline gives CDR1 ENHRY, CDR2 SYGVKD. The CDR3 loop is CAISDRDRANTEAFF. The CDR3 DNA reads TGTGCCATCAGTGACAGGGACAGGGCGAACACTGAAGCTTTCTTT.

This clone was detected a few times. This chain links TRBV1 with TRBJ2-3; the table names TRBD2, a call not compared with the DNA. TRBV1 is annotated as a pseudogene. The CDR3 is 18 residues long. The CDR3 spells CTSSHIERANLRADTQYF. In DNA, the CDR3 is TGCACCAGCAGCCACATTGAGCGGGCTAACCTTAGGGCAGATACGCAGTATTTT.

J is TRBJ1-1 and V is TRBV5-1; D gene ambiguous. Germline V gene sequence: CDR1 SGHRS, CDR2 YFSETQ. The V end was cut by 5 bases, the J end by 6 bases, with 14 bases between. This CDR3 contains 13 residues. CDR3 protein: CASRPTEGPEAFF. The CDR3 DNA reads TGCGCCAGCAGACCGACGGAAGGACCTGAAGCTTTCTTT.

This chain joins TRBV19 and TRBJ2-7, with a weak D call TRBD1 (5 bases). V was cut by 5 bases and J by 5 bases, with 13 bases left in between. Germline V lookup: CDR1 LNHDA, CDR2 SQIVND (reference sequence). This CDR3 contains 13 residues. The CDR3 loop is CASSAQGFHEQYF. The CDR3 DNA is TGTGCCAGTAGTGCTCAGGGTTTCCACGAGCAGTACTTC.

The V call is TRBV4-1, the J call TRBJ2-2, with TRBD2 as a possible D gene (5 bases). CDR3 length: 18 amino acids. The germline gives CDR1 MGHRA, CDR2 YSYEKL. V lost 0 bases, J lost 0 bases, and 14 bases lay in between. CDR3 DNA sequence: TGCGCCAGCAGCCAAGATCCGGGGAAGGCGTCGAACACCGGGGAGCTGTTTTTT. Protein sequence: CASSQDPGKASNTGELFF.

The chain employs TRBV4-1 and TRBJ1-1, with 8 nucleotides matching TRBD1. V shed 2 bases, J shed 1 base, and the junction held 12 bases outside the gene matches. Per the germline V gene, CDR1 is MGHRA and CDR2 is YSYEKL. The CDR3 contains 18 residues. CDR3 residues: CASSQRGGQANTNTEAFF. The CDR3 DNA follows: TGCGCCAGCAGCCAAAGGGGGGGACAGGCTAACACGAACACTGAAGCTTTCTTT.

This chain connects TRBV4-2 to TRBJ2-7, with TRBD1 identical over 8 bases. Germline CDR1 reads LGHNA; CDR2 reads YNFKEQ. The V segment lost 5 bases and the J segment 4 bases; nucleotides outside the gene matches: 7. CDR3 length: 14 amino acids. The CDR3 here is CASSSHRGRYEQYF. The CDR3 nucleotides read TGTGCCAGCAGCTCTCACAGGGGGAGGTACGAGCAGTACTTC.

This clone was found once. This chain connects TRBV6-6 to TRBJ2-2; 8 bases line up with TRBD1. Germline CDR1 MNHNY, CDR2 SVGAGI (reference sequence). The junction had 9 bases not matched to a gene; V was cut back by 6 bases and J by 6 bases. The CDR3 runs 15 residues. CDR3 sequence: CASSREQGVSGELFF. CDR3 nucleotide sequence: TGTGCCAGCAGCCGGGAACAGGGGGTTTCCGGGGAGCTGTTTTTT.

The V and J genes are TRBV27 and TRBJ2-7; D is possibly TRBD1 or TRBD2 (5 bases each). From germline, CDR1 is MNHEY and CDR2 SMNVEV (reference sequence). The CDR3 is 14 residues long. The V end was cut by 2 bases, the J end by 0 bases, with 8 bases between. The CDR3 DNA reads as TGTGCCAGCAGTTTAATTGGGGGCTCCTACGAGCAGTACTTC. Amino acids: CASSLIGGSYEQYF.